These 5 T cell receptor beta chains were all obtained from the same sample, sequenced in a study of human T cells and chemical hapten exposure. The time point denotes: patch test 1, 2 weeks after DPC sensitization. The treatment: therapeutic diphenylcyclopropenone sensitization with weekly scalp DPC. TCRdb fed the RACE reads into MiXCR, producing one record per CDR3 protein. This table has about 110,000 distinct CDR3 sequences, around 10% appearing once. The sample here was whole blood, taken in connection with sensitization to the hapten diphenylcyclopropenone (DPC). The receptors stem from a woman between 35 and 50 years old with alopecia areata. Some clones in this sample may be carry-over from other donors' samples.

This clonotype was counted only a few times. This chain links TRBV27 with TRBJ1-5; 7 nucleotides align to TRBD1. Trimming cost V 5 bases and J 5 bases; bases outside gene matches: 3. There are 13 residues in the CDR3. Germline CDR1 is MNHEY and CDR2 is SMNVEV (reference sequence). The CDR3 reads CASSMTGHQPQHF. CDR3 nucleotides: TGTGCCAGCAGTATGACAGGGCATCAGCCCCAGCATTTT.

V and J are TRBV28 and TRBJ2-3, with D possibly TRBD1 on 6 matching bases. Germline lookup yields CDR1 MDHEN and CDR2 SYDVKM. The germline V and J ends were trimmed by 6 bases and 8 bases, with 12 bases remaining between them. This CDR3 has 12 residues. CDR3 loop: CASSQLQGTQYF. The CDR3 DNA sequence: TGTGCCAGCAGCCAATTACAGGGTACGCAGTATTTT.

This clonotype has a count of ten or more. The chain recombines TRBV20-1 with TRBJ2-5, with TRBD1 identical over 7 bases. Germline V gene sequence: CDR1 DFQATT, CDR2 SNEGSKA (reference sequence). Unmatched junction bases numbered 11, after V lost 1 base and J lost 6 bases. The CDR3 runs to 15 residues. As DNA, the CDR3 is TGCAGTGCTAGAGGGGGTGCCAGGGGGATGAAGACCCAGTACTTC. It is translated as CSARGGARGMKTQYF.

This clonotype came up many times. This chain uses TRBV15 with TRBJ1-1; TRBD1 aligns across 8 bases. CDR3 length: 15 amino acids. J lost 2 bases, V lost 3 bases, and 5 bases had no gene match. Germline CDR1 is LNHNV and CDR2 is YYDKDF (reference sequence). The CDR3 spells CATSSYTGGNTEAFF. The CDR3 DNA reads as TGTGCCACCAGCAGTTATACAGGGGGTAACACTGAAGCTTTCTTT. The variable domain in full, completed from reference TRBV15 and TRBJ1-1, reads DAMVIQNPRYQVTQFGKPVTLSCSQTLNHNVMYWYQQKSSQAPKLLFHYYDKDFNNEADTPDNFQSRRPNTSFCFLDIRSPGLGDTAMYLCATSSYTGGNTEAFFGQGTRLTVV.

This clonotype was seen a few times. This chain joins TRBV10-3 and TRBJ2-1; TRBD1 matches at 8 bases. The V gene end was trimmed by 6 bases and the J gene end by 8 bases; junction bases not matched to a gene: 6. Germline V gene sequence: CDR1 ENHRY, CDR2 SYGVKD. The CDR3 sequence is 13 residues long. The CDR3 nucleotides are TGTGCCATCAGAGGACAGGGTGCTGATGAGCAGTTCTTC. The encoded protein is CAIRGQGADEQFF.